Given below is one TCR beta chain in context. The data stem from a study of CD8 T cells in Susac syndrome. RNA was extracted with the RNeasy kit, and a quantity of roughly 0.5 to 1 ug was reverse transcribed using random hexamers. TCR beta CDR3 was amplified by immunoSEQ covering 54 Vbeta and 13 Jbeta. TCRdb recomputed calls from the immunoSEQ multiplex PCR reads with MiXCR, one row per CDR3 protein. The sample carries 250,000 to 300,000 distinct CDR3 sequences, roughly 81% recorded once. The specimen sequenced was CD8+ T cells from PBMCs. The TCR comes from a human donor with multiple sclerosis.

CDR3 in amino acids: CATSPGRLAGEGELFF. CDR3 in DNA: TGTGCCACCAGCCCCGGTAGACTAGCGGGAGAAGGGGAGCTGTTTTTT. The chain links TRBV15 to TRBJ2-2; 12 bases are shared with TRBD2. The V segment lost 5 bases and the J segment 8 bases; nucleotides outside the gene matches: 9. The germline V gene has CDR1 LNHNV and CDR2 YYDKDF (reference sequence). This CDR3 contains 16 residues. The whole variable domain, remainder taken from reference TRBV15 and TRBJ2-2, is DAMVIQNPRYQVTQFGKPVTLSCSQTLNHNVMYWYQQKSSQAPKLLFHYYDKDFNNEADTPDNFQSRRPNTSFCFLDIRSPGLGDTAMYLCATSPGRLAGEGELFFGEGSRLTVL.